This T cell receptor (beta chain) originates from a study of T cells in Graves' hyperthyroidism and ophthalmopathy. Findings of the study overall: Blood samples included most of the expanded thyroid clonotypes exceeding 0.001.

Graves' hyperthyroidism without ophthalmopathy progression within 18 months was termed stable. There were TCR beta CDR3 regions amplified from RNA transcripts. A first-round RT-PCR of the TCR CDR3 used the HTBI primer set. TCRdb called the multiplex PCR reads again in MiXCR, with one record for every CDR3 protein. The sample contains over 650,000 distinct CDR3 sequences, 16% of which appear only once. This CDR3 comprises 14 residues. Between the trimmed V and J ends, which lost 3 bases and 3 bases, there was a span of 9 bases. This clonotype was detected ten times or more. Its antigen is unidentified. The sample was blood. This chain uses TRBV12-3 or TRBV12-4 with TRBJ2-1, with D perhaps being TRBD1 or TRBD2 (5 bases each). This sequence was found in a man aged 18 to 29 with Graves' hyperthyroidism. This CDR3 reads CASSFGAHYNEQFF. CDR3 coding DNA: TGTGCCAGCAGTTTCGGGGCCCACTACAATGAGCAGTTCTTC.